A single sample gave rise to the 9 T cell receptor beta chains below, sequenced in a study of shared clonotypes between healthy human individuals. CD45RO-negative cells were positively selected for CCR7, leaving out terminally differentiated effector memory CD45RA+ cells. Assay used: immunoSEQ multiplex PCR; TCRdb lists only in-frame clones, some missing. The sample includes about 2.2 million clones, 80% to 95% seen only once; the top ten take approximately 1.7%. Material: naive CD8+ T cells from PBMCs. The receptors derive from a man between 18 and 29 years old in good health. Some clones in this sample may be carry-over from other donors' samples.

J is TRBJ1-1 and V is TRBV27; the D is unclear. Germline values: CDR1 MNHEY, CDR2 SMNVEV (reference sequence). Trimming left V 7 bases short and J 0 bases short, with 18 bases between. The CDR3 has 16 amino acids. The CDR3 reads CASTPSVGHMNTEAFF. The DNA for the CDR3 is TGTGCCAGCACTCCCTCGGTGGGCCATATGAACACTGAAGCTTTCTTT.

The chain carries TRBV7-8 and TRBJ2-2; TRBD2 matches at 10 bases. Per the germline V gene, CDR1 is SGHVS and CDR2 is FQNEAQ. The J segment lost 6 bases and the V segment lost 4 bases, leaving 14 bases of the junction unmatched. The CDR3 is made up of 18 amino acids. CDR3 region: CASSSRWSSGSKPGELFF. CDR3 nucleotides: TGTGCCAGCAGCTCTAGGTGGTCTAGCGGGAGCAAGCCCGGGGAGCTGTTTTTT.

This clone was seen only once. The J gene is TRBJ1-5, the V gene TRBV29-1, with 10 bases matching TRBD1. Per germline, CDR1 SQVTM and CDR2 ANQGSEA. The CDR3 runs to 14 residues. With V trimmed by 4 bases and J by 6 bases, 6 bases remained unmatched. This chain's CDR3 is CSVGDRGRGQPQHF. As DNA, the CDR3 is TGCAGCGTTGGGGACAGGGGAAGGGGTCAGCCCCAGCATTTT.

The V call is TRBV25-1, the J call TRBJ2-7, with 9 bases that match TRBD1. Germline V gene sequence: CDR1 MGHDK, CDR2 SYGVNS. With V trimmed by 2 bases and J by 6 bases, 5 bases remained unmatched. The CDR3 consists of 14 residues. CDR3 bases: TGTGCCAGCAGTGAACTCCGGACAGGGGCCGAGCAGTACTTC. It is translated as CASSELRTGAEQYF.

This chain joins TRBV7-9 and TRBJ1-5; the D gene is possibly TRBD1 (6 bases). CDR3 size: 14 residues. Trimming shortened V by 5 bases and J by 3 bases, and 11 bases separated the two germline ends. Germline CDR1 SEHNR, CDR2 FQNEAQ (reference sequence). The CDR3 region has the DNA TGTGCCAGCAGCATACAGGGTTTCAATCAGCCCCAGCATTTT. Translating gives CASSIQGFNQPQHF. The whole variable domain, filled in from reference TRBV7-9 and TRBJ1-5, reads DTGVSQNPRHKITKRGQNVTFRCDPISEHNRLYWYRQTLGQGPEFLTYFQNEAQLEKSRLLSDRFSAERPKGSFSTLEIQRTEQGDSAMYLCASSIQGFNQPQHFGDGTRLSIL.

A few counts support this clone. Other DNA sequences of this sample code for an identical CDR3. The V gene is TRBV6-5, the J gene TRBJ2-7; TRBD2 is a possible D gene (5 bases). The CDR3 runs to 11 residues. V lost 2 bases, J lost 6 bases, and 5 bases lay in between. Germline lookup yields CDR1 MNHEY and CDR2 SVGAGI. The CDR3 sequence: CASSYAGEQYF. The CDR3 DNA follows: TGTGCCAGCAGTTACGCGGGCGAGCAGTACTTC.

This chain links TRBV7-3 with TRBJ2-1; D perhaps matches TRBD2 (6 bases). The CDR3 contains 16 residues. Trimming shortened V by 1 base and J by 0 bases, and 10 bases separated the two germline ends. Per germline, CDR1 SGHTA and CDR2 FQGTGA. The DNA for the CDR3 is TGTGCCAGCAGCTTAATCGGAGGGCGCTCCTACAATGAGCAGTTCTTC. As protein: CASSLIGGRSYNEQFF.

The chain couples TRBV30 to TRBJ2-5; 7 nucleotides match TRBD1. Trimming cost V 0 bases and J 3 bases; bases outside gene matches: 7. Germline CDR1 and CDR2: GTSNPN and SVGIG (reference sequence). CDR3 length equals 15 residues. CDR3 nucleotide sequence: TGTGCCTGGAGTGTGTCCGGGACAGCCAAAGAGACCCAGTACTTC. It specifies CAWSVSGTAKETQYF.

This chain joins TRBV5-4 and TRBJ2-5, with TRBD2 as a possible D gene (5 bases). This CDR3 has 15 amino acids. CDR1 and CDR2 from the germline V gene are SGHNT and YYREEE (reference sequence). Between the trimmed V and J ends, which lost 1 base and 5 bases, there was a span of 15 bases. The CDR3 loop is CASSLWERLDETQYF. CDR3 in DNA: TGTGCCAGCAGCTTGTGGGAGAGGTTGGATGAGACCCAGTACTTC.